Reported below is one T cell receptor beta chain. Its antigen is undetermined. One entry per CDR3 protein, called by TCRdb with MiXCR from the reads. The sample yields about half a million distinct CDR3 sequences, more than 40% seen once. V was shortened by 1 base and J by 2 bases, with 9 bases between the two germline ends. The CDR3 covers 16 residues. Germline V gene sequence: CDR1 SGHVS, CDR2 FNYEAQ. This record belongs to a study of T cell repertoires in cytomegalovirus infection. For the study at large: HLA-C-restricted CMV epitopes, recently identified, and well-studied HLA-B-restricted ones were used by the study.

Notes on the study in general: Accumulated public TCR beta family frequency recognized individuals carrying CMV together with the relevant HLA. The ex vivo response showed dominance by HLA-C-restricted CMV-specific TCR beta clonotypes.

The sample in question was cultured PBMCs, obtained from culture after CMV antigen stimulation. The chain has TRBV7-6 and TRBJ2-6; unclear D gene. The TCR sequence derives from a human donor in good health (CMV status not recorded). Some clones in this sample may be carry-over from other donors' samples. In DNA form, the CDR3 reads TGTGCCAGCAGCTTAGGATTCATTACTGGGGCCAACGTCCTGACTTTC. This translates into CASSLGFITGANVLTF.